This is a list of T cell receptor beta chains from one sample in a study of OX40 agonist ivuxolimab in advanced cancers. The protocol was immunoSEQ multiplex PCR, while the TCRdb copy is restricted to in-frame clones and leaves out a portion. This repertoire shows about 76,000 clones, roughly 86% found once; its top ten account for 2.5% to 3%. This specimen consisted of CD4+ or CD8+ T cells sorted from blood, obtained in a trial of the OX40 agonist ivuxolimab. These receptors all stem from an adult with an advanced solid tumor such as melanoma, head and neck, liver or kidney cancer. The CDR3 runs from the conserved cysteine through the conserved F or W. Each record gives: CDR3 protein, CDR3 DNA, J gene, V gene, D gene, clone size. The D gene is left open where the match is weak. For some rows the clone size is stated as once, few or many, or as a class when expanded; others skip it.

CDR3 protein: CASSQGVGDTQYF
CDR3 DNA: TGTGCCAGTAGCCAGGGGGTTGGAGATACGCAGTATTTT
J gene: TRBJ2-3
V gene: TRBV19
D gene: TRBD1
clone size: NA

CDR3 protein: CASSQDRTGIYEQYF
CDR3 DNA: TGCGCCAGCAGCCAAGATCGGACAGGGATCTACGAGCAGTACTTC
J gene: TRBJ2-7
V gene: TRBV4-3
D gene: TRBD1
clone size: NA

CDR3 protein: CASSPTGYTEAFF
CDR3 DNA: TGTGCCAGCAGCCCCACCGGGTACACTGAAGCTTTCTTT
J gene: TRBJ1-1
V gene: TRBV7-3
D gene: NA
clone size: NA

CDR3 protein: CASCPGGGADTQYF
CDR3 DNA: TGTGCCAGTTGTCCGGGGGGCGGGGCAGATACGCAGTATTTT
J gene: TRBJ2-3
V gene: TRBV6-1
D gene: NA
clone size: NA

CDR3 protein: CAWKGWGENQPQHF
CDR3 DNA: TGTGCCTGGAAAGGATGGGGCGAGAATCAGCCCCAGCATTTT
J gene: TRBJ1-5
V gene: TRBV30
D gene: NA
clone size: once

CDR3 protein: CASSVGIGYHEQYF
CDR3 DNA: TGTGCCAGCAGCGTAGGTATAGGGTACCACGAGCAGTACTTC
J gene: TRBJ2-7
V gene: TRBV9
D gene: NA
clone size: NA

CDR3 protein: CASSQEGRADTQYF
CDR3 DNA: TGCGCCAGCAGCCAAGAGGGGAGGGCAGATACGCAGTATTTT
J gene: TRBJ2-3
V gene: TRBV4-3
D gene: TRBD2
clone size: NA

CDR3 protein: CASSLALQGTNYGYTF
CDR3 DNA: TGTGCCAGCAGCTTAGCGCTGCAGGGGACTAACTATGGCTACACCTTC
J gene: TRBJ1-2
V gene: TRBV7-2
D gene: NA
clone size: NA

CDR3 protein: CASSLASGHFSGNTIYF
CDR3 DNA: TGTGCCAGCAGCTTAGCTTCCGGGCATTTCTCTGGAAACACCATATATTTT
J gene: TRBJ1-3
V gene: TRBV7-2
D gene: NA
clone size: NA

CDR3 protein: CASSLTPGDSGANVLTF
CDR3 DNA: TGTGCCAGCAGTCTTACCCCAGGGGATTCCGGGGCCAACGTCCTGACTTTC
J gene: TRBJ2-6
V gene: TRBV28
D gene: NA
clone size: NA

CDR3 protein: CASSPPWNEQYF
CDR3 DNA: TGTGCCAGCAGTCCCCCGTGGAACGAGCAGTACTTC
J gene: TRBJ2-7
V gene: TRBV6-5
D gene: NA
clone size: NA

CDR3 protein: CASRRTSGANTGELFF
CDR3 DNA: TGTGCCAGCAGACGAACAAGCGGGGCGAACACCGGGGAGCTGTTTTTT
J gene: TRBJ2-2
V gene: TRBV28
D gene: TRBD2
clone size: NA

CDR3 protein: CASSPGTTDTQYF
CDR3 DNA: TGTGCCAGCTCACCCGGGACCACAGATACGCAGTATTTT
J gene: TRBJ2-3
V gene: TRBV18
D gene: NA
clone size: NA

CDR3 protein: CASRSGHQPQHF
CDR3 DNA: TGTGCCAGCCGGTCGGGACACCAGCCCCAGCATTTT
J gene: TRBJ1-5
V gene: TRBV6-5
D gene: NA
clone size: NA

CDR3 protein: CASRLPGLAGLGELFF
CDR3 DNA: TGTGCCAGCAGATTGCCGGGACTAGCGGGCCTCGGGGAGCTGTTTTTT
J gene: TRBJ2-2
V gene: TRBV28
D gene: TRBD2
clone size: once

CDR3 protein: CASSLDRGGEQFF
CDR3 DNA: TGTGCCAGCAGCTTAGACAGGGGCGGGGAGCAGTTCTTC
J gene: TRBJ2-1
V gene: TRBV7-2
D gene: TRBD1
clone size: few

CDR3 protein: CASSLGGGANTGELFF
CDR3 DNA: TGTGCCAGCAGCTTAGGAGGAGGGGCTAACACCGGGGAGCTGTTTTTT
J gene: TRBJ2-2
V gene: TRBV7-7
D gene: NA
clone size: NA

CDR3 protein: CAWSAGEGNQPQHF
CDR3 DNA: TGTGCCTGGAGTGCCGGGGAGGGCAATCAGCCCCAGCATTTT
J gene: TRBJ1-5
V gene: TRBV30
D gene: NA
clone size: NA

CDR3 protein: CASSYGRDPLGETQYF
CDR3 DNA: TGTGCCAGCAGTTATGGCCGGGACCCCCTCGGAGAGACCCAGTACTTC
J gene: TRBJ2-5
V gene: TRBV6-5
D gene: NA
clone size: NA

CDR3 protein: CASSEGLAGVSEQFF
CDR3 DNA: TGTGCCAGCAGTGAGGGACTAGCGGGGGTTTCTGAGCAGTTCTTC
J gene: TRBJ2-1
V gene: TRBV2
D gene: TRBD2
clone size: NA

CDR3 protein: CASSQGRNSWGNTIYF
CDR3 DNA: TGCGCCAGCAGCCAAGGAAGAAACAGCTGGGGAAACACCATATATTTT
J gene: TRBJ1-3
V gene: TRBV4-1
D gene: NA
clone size: NA

CDR3 protein: CASRTSTEAFF
CDR3 DNA: TGCGCCAGCAGAACATCCACTGAAGCTTTCTTT
J gene: TRBJ1-1
V gene: TRBV10-2
D gene: NA
clone size: NA

CDR3 protein: CASSPPPDSMNTEAFF
CDR3 DNA: TGTGCCAGCAGTCCCCCCCCCGACAGCATGAACACTGAAGCTTTCTTT
J gene: TRBJ1-1
V gene: TRBV6-6
D gene: NA
clone size: once

CDR3 protein: CASSLTGQGAYGYTF
CDR3 DNA: TGTGCCAGCAGTTTAACGGGACAGGGGGCATATGGCTACACCTTC
J gene: TRBJ1-2
V gene: TRBV28
D gene: TRBD1
clone size: NA

CDR3 protein: CASTLQGKGDYGYTF
CDR3 DNA: TGTGCCAGCACCCTACAGGGGAAAGGAGACTATGGCTACACCTTC
J gene: TRBJ1-2
V gene: TRBV5-8
D gene: TRBD1
clone size: NA

CDR3 protein: CSVRLPGDTEAFF
CDR3 DNA: TGCAGCGTTCGACTTCCCGGGGACACTGAAGCTTTCTTT
J gene: TRBJ1-1
V gene: TRBV29-1
D gene: NA
clone size: NA

CDR3 protein: CASSLDKLNTGELFF
CDR3 DNA: TGTGCCAGCAGCTTAGATAAGCTGAACACCGGGGAGCTGTTTTTT
J gene: TRBJ2-2
V gene: TRBV7-2
D gene: NA
clone size: once

CDR3 protein: CASSSGLANTGELFF
CDR3 DNA: TGTGCCAGCAGCTCTGGACTAGCGAACACCGGGGAGCTGTTTTTT
J gene: TRBJ2-2
V gene: TRBV11-3
D gene: TRBD2
clone size: NA

CDR3 protein: CASSPTPRDETQYF
CDR3 DNA: TGTGCCAGCAGCCCGACCCCCAGGGATGAGACCCAGTACTTC
J gene: TRBJ2-5
V gene: TRBV7-3
D gene: NA
clone size: NA

CDR3 protein: CASSEERGNTYTF
CDR3 DNA: TGTGCCAGCAGTGAGGAGAGGGGAAATACCTACACCTTC
J gene: TRBJ1-2
V gene: TRBV6-4
D gene: NA
clone size: NA

CDR3 protein: CASSQKGWASGGSQETQYF
CDR3 DNA: TGCGCCAGCAGCCAAAAAGGGTGGGCTAGCGGGGGTAGTCAAGAGACCCAGTACTTC
J gene: TRBJ2-5
V gene: TRBV4-3
D gene: TRBD2
clone size: NA

CDR3 protein: CASSTRWRGAYEQYF
CDR3 DNA: TGTGCCAGTAGCACCCGCTGGCGGGGAGCCTACGAGCAGTACTTC
J gene: TRBJ2-7
V gene: TRBV19
D gene: NA
clone size: few

CDR3 protein: CASSLSGGWKPQHF
CDR3 DNA: TGTGCCAGCAGCTTGTCGGGGGGCTGGAAGCCCCAGCATTTT
J gene: TRBJ1-5
V gene: TRBV5-6
D gene: NA
clone size: once

CDR3 protein: CAISIGGKGNTGELFF
CDR3 DNA: TGTGCCATCAGTATAGGAGGAAAGGGAAACACCGGGGAGCTGTTTTTT
J gene: TRBJ2-2
V gene: TRBV10-3
D gene: NA
clone size: NA

CDR3 protein: CASSLGSGGGRTDTQYF
CDR3 DNA: TGTGCCAGCAGCTTAGGTTCGGGCGGGGGGCGCACAGATACGCAGTATTTT
J gene: TRBJ2-3
V gene: TRBV11-3
D gene: TRBD2
clone size: few

CDR3 protein: CATYVLRQLRNGELFF
CDR3 DNA: TGTGCCACTTACGTCTTACGTCAGCTGCGCAACGGGGAGCTGTTTTTT
J gene: TRBJ2-2
V gene: TRBV6-6
D gene: NA
clone size: NA